This paragraph reports one TCR beta chain. The data originate from a study of blood T cell repertoires in COVID-19. Study summary: Collection of acute and convalescent COVID-19 samples took place in the United States, Italy and Spain. PBMCs, B-cell-depleted T cells, or T cells were the source of the cDNA or gDNA that made up the material.

Authors' data handling: Using reference gene primer amplification, nucleated cell counts were estimated. Sequencing used immunoSEQ multiplex PCR; TCRdb keeps in-frame clones, though not all of them. V and J calls and clone size are given by that table; D and trimming were obtained from the DNA. The sample has more than 150,000 clones, about 82% seen once. Germline V lookup: CDR1 SGHTA, CDR2 FQGNSA. V lost 0 bases and J lost 10; bases outside the gene matches: 5. This CDR3 comprises 13 residues. Sequenced material: peripheral blood. The TCR originated in a young woman with acute or convalescent COVID-19. The rearrangement links TRBV7-2 to TRBJ1-1, with 7 bases matching TRBD1. In DNA form, the CDR3 reads TGTGCCAGCAGCTTAGCGGCAGGGACAGTAGCTTTCTTT. It translates to CASSLAAGTVAFF.